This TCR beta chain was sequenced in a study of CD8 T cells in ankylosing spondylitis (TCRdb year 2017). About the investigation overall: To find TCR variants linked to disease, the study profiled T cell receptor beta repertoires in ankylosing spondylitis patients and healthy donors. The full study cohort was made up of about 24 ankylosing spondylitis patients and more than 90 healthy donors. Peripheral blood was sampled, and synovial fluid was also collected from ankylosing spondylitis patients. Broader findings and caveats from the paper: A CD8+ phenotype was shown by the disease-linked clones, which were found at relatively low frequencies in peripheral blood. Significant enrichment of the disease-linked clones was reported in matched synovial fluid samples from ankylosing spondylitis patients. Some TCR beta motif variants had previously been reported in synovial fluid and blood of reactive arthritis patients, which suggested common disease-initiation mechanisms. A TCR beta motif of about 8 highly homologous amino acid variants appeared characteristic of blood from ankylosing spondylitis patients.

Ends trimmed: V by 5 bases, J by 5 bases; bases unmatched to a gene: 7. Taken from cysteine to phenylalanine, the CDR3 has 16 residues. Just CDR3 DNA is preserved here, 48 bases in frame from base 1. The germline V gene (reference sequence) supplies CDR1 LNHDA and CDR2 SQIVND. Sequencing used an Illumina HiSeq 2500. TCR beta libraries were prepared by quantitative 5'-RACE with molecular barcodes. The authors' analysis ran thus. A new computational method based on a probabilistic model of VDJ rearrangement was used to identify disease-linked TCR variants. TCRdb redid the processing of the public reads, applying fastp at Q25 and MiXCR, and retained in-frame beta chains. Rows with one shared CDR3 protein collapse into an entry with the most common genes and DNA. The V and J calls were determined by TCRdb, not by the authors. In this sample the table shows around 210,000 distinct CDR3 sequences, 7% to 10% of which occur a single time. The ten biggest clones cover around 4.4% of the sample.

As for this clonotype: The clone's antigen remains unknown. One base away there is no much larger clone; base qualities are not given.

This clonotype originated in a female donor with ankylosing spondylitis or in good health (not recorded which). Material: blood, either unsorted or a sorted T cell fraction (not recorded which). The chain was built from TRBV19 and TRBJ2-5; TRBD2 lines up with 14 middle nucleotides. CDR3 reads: CASSPRLAGGPETQYF. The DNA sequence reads TGTGCCAGTAGTCCCAGACTAGCGGGAGGGCCGGAGACCCAGTACTTC.